One sample yielded the 11 T cell receptor beta chains listed below, sequenced in a study of shared clonotypes between healthy human individuals. The data were produced by immunoSEQ multiplex PCR, yet TCRdb's version contains in-frame clones alone and is incomplete. Of about 2 million clones listed, less than 95% were seen once; the top ten hold around 1.1%. As defined, naive CD8 cells were CD45RO-negative and positively selected for CCR7, with terminally differentiated effector memory CD45RA+ cells excluded. The sample consisted of naive CD8+ T cells sorted from blood. Source of these receptors: a man between 18 and 29 years old in good health.

The V gene is TRBV9, the J gene TRBJ2-7; D gene ambiguous. The V gene's germline CDR1 is SGDLS and CDR2 YYNGEE. The ends were cut back, 0 bases at V and 5 bases at J, with 9 bases in the middle. The CDR3 has 13 amino acids. The CDR3 DNA follows: TGTGCCAGCAGCGTAGATTTCGGTGACGAGCAGTACTTC. It translates to CASSVDFGDEQYF.

The chain joins TRBV19 to TRBJ2-3; 11 bases are a match to TRBD2. The CDR3 contains 17 residues. V shed 2 bases and J 2 bases; nucleotides not matched to a gene: 6. CDR1 and CDR2 (germline): LNHDA, SQIVND (reference sequence). The CDR3 bases are TGTGCCAGTAGTATATTCGGACTAGCGGGTTCCACAGATACGCAGTATTTT. This encodes CASSIFGLAGSTDTQYF.

This chain uses TRBV27 with TRBJ1-1, with D unclear. From germline, CDR1 is MNHEY and CDR2 SMNVEV (reference sequence). The CDR3 has 17 residues. V lost 5 bases and J 3 bases, leaving 22 bases between the germline ends. The CDR3 DNA reads as TGTGCCAGCAGTAAAAAGACGACCCCATATAGGGACACTGAAGCTTTCTTT. Translation gives CASSKKTTPYRDTEAFF.

The chain uses TRBV7-2 and TRBJ2-6, with TRBD2 identical over 13 bases. CDR3 length: 18 residues. Losses at the gene ends were 7 bases for V and 0 bases for J; bases not matched to a gene: 6. The germline CDR1 and CDR2 sequences are SGHTA and FQGNSA. The CDR3: CASNAGLAGFSGANVLTF. The CDR3 coding sequence is TGTGCCAGCAACGCGGGACTAGCGGGATTCTCTGGGGCCAACGTCCTGACTTTC.

V and J are TRBV29-1 and TRBJ2-7; 9 nucleotides match TRBD1. The CDR3 covers 14 residues. V lost 3 bases to trimming and J lost 3 bases; unmatched junction nucleotides: 6. The germline V gene encodes CDR1 SQVTM and CDR2 ANQGSEA. This chain's CDR3 is CSVEAGTGFYEQYF. The CDR3 nucleotides are TGCAGCGTTGAGGCCGGGACAGGGTTCTACGAGCAGTACTTC.

This chain uses TRBV4-1 with TRBJ2-7, with 9 bases matching TRBD1. This CDR3 has 16 residues. The germline V gene encodes CDR1 MGHRA and CDR2 YSYEKL. V lost 0 bases, J lost 6 bases, and 9 bases stayed unmatched. The CDR3 sequence: CASSQDLMDRGAEQYF. CDR3 nucleotides: TGCGCCAGCAGCCAAGATCTTATGGACAGGGGAGCCGAGCAGTACTTC.

V and J are TRBV27 and TRBJ1-5; D remains ambiguous. The CDR3 is 14 amino acids. Trimming cost V 1 base and J 6 bases, with 10 bases left between them. CDR1 is MNHEY and CDR2 is SMNVEV in the germline V gene (reference sequence). The CDR3 protein is CASSLFPGSQPQHF. The CDR3, as DNA: TGTGCCAGCAGTTTATTTCCTGGCAGTCAGCCCCAGCATTTT.

The chain has TRBV28 and TRBJ2-3, with TRBD2 identical over 8 bases. The CDR3 runs to 19 residues. CDR1 is MDHEN, CDR2 SYDVKM, per germline. Losses at the gene ends were 2 bases for V and 2 bases for J; bases not matched to a gene: 15. As DNA, the CDR3 is TGTGCCAGCAGTTTAGGCAGGGAAGTGCGGGGGGCCTCCACAGATACGCAGTATTTT. It is translated as CASSLGREVRGASTDTQYF.

About this clone: The sample carries other DNA sequences with the same CDR3. V and J are TRBV19 and TRBJ1-6, with 7 bases fitting TRBD1. J lost 5 bases, V lost 5 bases, and 3 bases had no gene match. The CDR3 loop spans 14 amino acids. CDR1 and CDR2 from the germline V gene are LNHDA and SQIVND (reference sequence). DNA of the CDR3: TGTGCCAGTAGTCCGACAGGGAATAATTCACCCCTCCACTTT. Encoded protein: CASSPTGNNSPLHF.

V and J are TRBV12-5 and TRBJ1-2; TRBD1 matches at 9 bases. Germline loops: CDR1 LGHNT, CDR2 FRNRAP. The J segment lost 7 bases and the V segment lost 1 base, leaving 10 bases of the junction unmatched. The CDR3 is made up of 16 amino acids. The CDR3 DNA reads TGTGCTAGTGGTTTGGCCCCACAGGGGGCTATAGGTGGCTACACCTTC. Residues: CASGLAPQGAIGGYTF.

The chain joins TRBV7-9 to TRBJ2-2, with D maybe TRBD2 (5 bases). Trimming stripped 1 base from V and 2 bases from J, with 11 bases between. CDR1 is SEHNR and CDR2 is FQNEAQ in the germline V gene (reference sequence). This CDR3 has 16 residues. The CDR3 protein is CASSLELEENTGELFF. The CDR3 bases are TGTGCCAGCAGCTTAGAATTGGAGGAAAACACCGGGGAGCTGTTTTTT.